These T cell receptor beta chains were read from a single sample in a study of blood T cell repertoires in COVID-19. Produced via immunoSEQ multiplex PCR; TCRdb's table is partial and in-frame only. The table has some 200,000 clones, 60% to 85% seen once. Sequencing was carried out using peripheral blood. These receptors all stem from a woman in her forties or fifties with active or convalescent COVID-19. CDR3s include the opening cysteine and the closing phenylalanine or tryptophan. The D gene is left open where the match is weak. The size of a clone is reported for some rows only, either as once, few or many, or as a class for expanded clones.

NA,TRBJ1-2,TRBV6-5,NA,TGTGCCAGCAGTCCCGGGGGGGGCGCGTATGGCTACACCTTC,CASSPGGGAYGYTF
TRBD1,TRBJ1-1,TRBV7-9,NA,TGTGCCAGCAGCTCTACTGGAACAGGGGGAGAAGCTTTCTTT,CASSSTGTGGEAFF
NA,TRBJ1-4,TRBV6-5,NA,TGTGCCAGCAGTTACAGAGGTCAGGGGAGACTGTTTTTT,CASSYRGQGRLFF
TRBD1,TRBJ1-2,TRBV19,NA,TGTGCCAGTAACCCAGGGGGGACACGCAACTATGGCTACACCTTC,CASNPGGTRNYGYTF
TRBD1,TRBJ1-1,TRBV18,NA,TGTGCCAGCTCACCTTCGGACAGGGTGAACACTGAAGCTTTCTTT,CASSPSDRVNTEAFF
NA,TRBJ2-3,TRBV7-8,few,TGTGCCAGCAGCTCCACAGGTTCCTTCACAGATACGCAGTATTTT,CASSSTGSFTDTQYF
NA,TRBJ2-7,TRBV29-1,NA,TGCAGCGTTGACCATCTGGCGGAGAGGTACTTC,CSVDHLAERYF
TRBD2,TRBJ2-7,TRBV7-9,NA,TGTGCCAGCAGCTTAGCCTTGACTAGCGGGAGCTACGAGCAGTACTTC,CASSLALTSGSYEQYF
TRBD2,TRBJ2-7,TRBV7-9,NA,TGTGCCAGCAGCCCCGCTGGGGGGGACGAGCAGTACTTC,CASSPAGGDEQYF
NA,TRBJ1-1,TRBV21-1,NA,TGTGCCAGACAGGGGGTAAACACTGAAGCTTTCTTT,CARQGVNTEAFF
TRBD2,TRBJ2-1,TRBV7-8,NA,TGTGCCAGCAGCCCGACGCGGGGGGGAAGCTACAATGAGCAGTTCTTC,CASSPTRGGSYNEQFF
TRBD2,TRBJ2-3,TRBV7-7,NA,TGTGCCAGCAGCTTAGGCGGGAGAGGAGATACGCAGTATTTT,CASSLGGRGDTQYF
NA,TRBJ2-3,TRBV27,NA,TGTGCCAGCAGTTTAGCGGGGAGCACAGATACGCAGTATTTT,CASSLAGSTDTQYF
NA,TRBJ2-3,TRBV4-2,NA,TGTGCCAGCAGCCTCGAGCATACGCAGTATTTT,CASSLEHTQYF
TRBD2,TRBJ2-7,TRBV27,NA,TGTGCCAGCAGGGCGACTAGCGGCTTTATCTACGAGCAGTACTTC,CASRATSGFIYEQYF
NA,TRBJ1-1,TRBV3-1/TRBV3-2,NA,TGTGCCAGCAGCCAACCAAGAGGGATGATGAACACTGAAGCTTTCTTT,CASSQPRGMMNTEAFF
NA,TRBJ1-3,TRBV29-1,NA,TGCAGCGTTGCGACAGTTGCTGGAAACACCATATATTTT,CSVATVAGNTIYF
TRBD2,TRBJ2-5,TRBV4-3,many,TGCGCCAGCAGCGCAAAGGTAGCGGGAGTCGGTGAGACCCAGTACTTC,CASSAKVAGVGETQYF
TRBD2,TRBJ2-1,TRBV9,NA,TGTGCCAGCAGCAAGACTAGCGATAGCTCCTACAATGAGCAGTTCTTC,CASSKTSDSSYNEQFF
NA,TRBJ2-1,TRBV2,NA,TGTGCCAGTTATACAGGGTACAATGAGCAGTTCTTC,CASYTGYNEQFF
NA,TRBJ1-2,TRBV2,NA,TGTGCCAGCAGTGGCGAACAGGTCTCCTATGGCTACACCTTC,CASSGEQVSYGYTF
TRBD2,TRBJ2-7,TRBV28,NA,TGTGCCAGCAGTCTCGCCGGGGGGTGGAGCTCCTACGAGCAGTACTTC,CASSLAGGWSSYEQYF
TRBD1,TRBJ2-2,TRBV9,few,TGTGCCAGCAGCGTAGCGACAGGGTTCACCGGGGAGCTGTTTTTT,CASSVATGFTGELFF
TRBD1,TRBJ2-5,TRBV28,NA,TGTGCCAGCAGTCCCCGGACAGGGGGCCCCCAAGAGACCCAGTACTTC,CASSPRTGGPQETQYF
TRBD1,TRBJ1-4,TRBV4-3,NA,TGCGCCAGCAGCCGGGGGATCAGGGGGTTAAGTGAAAAACTGTTTTTT,CASSRGIRGLSEKLFF
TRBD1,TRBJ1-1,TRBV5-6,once,TGTGCCAGCAGCTACCGGACAGGGATCACTGAAGCTTTCTTT,CASSYRTGITEAFF
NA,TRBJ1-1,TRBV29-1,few,TGCAGCGTTGTGGGGCCAATGAACACTGAAGCTTTCTTT,CSVVGPMNTEAFF
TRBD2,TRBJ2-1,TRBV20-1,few,TGCAGTGCTGGTGAGCGGCGGACTAGCGGGGTGAAGGGCAATGAGCAGTTCTTC,CSAGERRTSGVKGNEQFF
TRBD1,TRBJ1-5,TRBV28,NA,TGTGCCAGCAGTCCTCCACAGGGGCAATACCAGCCCCAGCATTTT,CASSPPQGQYQPQHF
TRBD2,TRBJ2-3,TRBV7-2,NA,TGTGCCAGCAGCTTAGGAGCGGCTAGCGGGGGGGTGTTGGATACGCAGTATTTT,CASSLGAASGGVLDTQYF
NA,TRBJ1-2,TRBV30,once,TGTGCCTGGAGTGTATCGGGGCTTAGGGCGGGAGGCTACACCTTC,CAWSVSGLRAGGYTF
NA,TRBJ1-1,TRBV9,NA,TGTGCCAGCAGCGTAAGTTGGGGCATGAACACTGAAGCTTTCTTT,CASSVSWGMNTEAFF
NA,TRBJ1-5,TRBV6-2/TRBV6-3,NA,TGTGCCAGCAGTAGAGGGGGTACGGGCAATCAGCCCCAGCATTTT,CASSRGGTGNQPQHF
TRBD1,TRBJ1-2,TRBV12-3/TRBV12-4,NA,TGTGCCAGCAGTCTACGGACAGGGGATGGCTACACCTTC,CASSLRTGDGYTF
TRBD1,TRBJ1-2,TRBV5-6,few,TGTGCCAGCAGCTTCCTAGTTCCCTCAGGGGGAGGTTATGGCTACACCTTC,CASSFLVPSGGGYGYTF
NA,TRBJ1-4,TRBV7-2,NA,TGTGCCAGCAGCTTAGTTACAGGGTCAGGAGGCGATGAAAAACTGTTTTTT,CASSLVTGSGGDEKLFF
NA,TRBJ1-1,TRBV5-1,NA,TGCGCCAGCCGTGGACCCCGCGGGGGGATGAACACTGAAGCTTTCTTT,CASRGPRGGMNTEAFF
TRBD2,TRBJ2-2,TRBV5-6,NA,TGTGCCAGCAGCTTGGGCCCTGGACTAGGGAACACCGGGGAGCTGTTTTTT,CASSLGPGLGNTGELFF
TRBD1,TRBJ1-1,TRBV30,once,TGTGCCTGGAGTGTTTACGACAGGGGCGAAGCTTTCTTT,CAWSVYDRGEAFF
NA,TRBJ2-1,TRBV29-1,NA,TGCAGCGTTGTGGAGACGTTCGACAGTCCCAATGAGCAGTTCTTC,CSVVETFDSPNEQFF
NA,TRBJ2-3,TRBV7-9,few,TGTGCCAGCAGCTTAGCGAGGGCGGATACGCAGTATTTT,CASSLARADTQYF
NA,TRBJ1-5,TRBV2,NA,TGTGCCAGCAGTGAAGACAGATCGGGGCAGCCCCAGCATTTT,CASSEDRSGQPQHF
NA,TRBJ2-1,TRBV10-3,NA,TGTGCCACCGACCGGGACTCCGGAGGTGAGCAGTTCTTC,CATDRDSGGEQFF
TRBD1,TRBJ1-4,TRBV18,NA,TGTGCCAGCTCACCAAGTCGGACAGGGCTAGAAAAACTGTTTTTT,CASSPSRTGLEKLFF
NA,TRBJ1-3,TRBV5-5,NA,TGTGCCAGCAGCCGGGACATCAGCTCTGGAAACACCATATATTTT,CASSRDISSGNTIYF
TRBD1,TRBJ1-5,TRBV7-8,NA,TGTGCCAGCAGCCTAACAGGGGCAAATCAGCCCCAGCATTTT,CASSLTGANQPQHF
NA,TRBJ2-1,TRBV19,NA,TGTGCCAGTAGTATAGATCGAGGGAGCTCCTACAATGAGCAGTTCTTC,CASSIDRGSSYNEQFF
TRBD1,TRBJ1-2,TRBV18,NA,TGTGCCAGCTCACCAGGCCTGGCTCCGGGACAGGTCCTCTCGAACTTC,CASSPGLAPGQVLSNF
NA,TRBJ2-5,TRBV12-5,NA,TGTGCTAGTGGTTTGAATGATGGTAGAGAGACCCAGTACTTC,CASGLNDGRETQYF
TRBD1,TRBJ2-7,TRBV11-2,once,TGTGCCAGCAGCCAACTGGACAGGACGGCCTACGAGCAGTACTTC,CASSQLDRTAYEQYF
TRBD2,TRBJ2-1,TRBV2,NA,TGTGCCAGCAGTCAGCGGGAGTGGCAGTTCTTC,CASSQREWQFF